This T cell receptor (beta chain) derives from a study of Ad26.COV2.S vaccination and SARS-CoV-2 variants. Study as a whole: Intramuscular Ad26.COV2.S at 5x10^10 or 1x10^11 viral particles.

As concerns this clone: Its target is not known.

Regarding treatment: about 20 received Ad26.COV2.S at low or high dose, single or two shots; a few received placebo; per-sample allocation not given. Each sample was drawn 63 days after the first injection (of vaccine or placebo). General study findings and limits: Recipients of either vaccine or placebo displayed similar breadth of non-spike TCRs.

Trimming took 1 base from V and 0 from J, leaving 9 bases between them. CDR1 and CDR2 from the germline V gene are SGHVS and FNYEAQ. This CDR3 spans 15 amino acids. Sequenced by immunoSEQ multiplex PCR; TCRdb stores in-frame clones only, minus some. The table lists fewer than 400,000 clones, under 90% of them singletons, with around 5% in the top ten. J is TRBJ1-2 and V is TRBV7-6, with D tentatively TRBD1 (5 bases). Material: peripheral blood, obtained in a trial of Ad26.COV2.S vaccine versus placebo. The TCR comes from a person between 18 and 59 years old who received the Ad26.COV2.S COVID-19 vaccine or a placebo. This chain's CDR3 is CASSLGSQANYGYTF. As DNA, the CDR3 is TGTGCCAGCAGCTTAGGGTCACAGGCTAACTATGGCTACACCTTC.